The clone carrying this T cell receptor beta chain was counted only a few times. This specimen belongs to a study of follicular helper T cells after annual influenza vaccination. Time point of the sample: 2015-2016 season, pre-vaccination. TCRB was sequenced at Survey level resolution. The protocol was immunoSEQ multiplex PCR, while the TCRdb copy is restricted to in-frame clones and leaves out a portion. The table lists some 9,800 clones, over 80% of them singletons, with approximately 1.4% in the top ten. This specimen was CXCR5+ CD38- circulating T follicular helper cells from blood, taken on the day of influenza vaccination. Subset indicated: circulating Tfh, non-naive CD4+CXCR5+PD-1+ (ICOS+CD38+ or ICOS-CD38-). The source is an adult who received the influenza vaccine.

The CDR3 loop reads CASSSLGGYTF. CDR3 bases: TGTGCCAGCAGTTCCCTTGGAGGCTACACCTTC. The chain combines TRBV6-6 with TRBJ1-2; D unclear. The CDR3 sequence is 11 residues long. V dropped 4 bases and J dropped 8 bases, with 8 bases sitting between them. Germline values: CDR1 MNHNY, CDR2 SVGAGI (reference sequence).